A single sample gave rise to the 31 T cell receptor beta chains below, sequenced in a study of tumor-infiltrating lymphocytes in primary liver carcinoma. The researchers produced TCR beta cDNA from about 510 ng total RNA with a constant-region primer. Libraries covering TCR beta were generated through three nested multiplex PCR rounds (using a slightly modified ARM-PCR). Use of TRBV1-TRBV30 forward primers with a C-beta reverse primer characterized the first two PCR rounds, which lasted about 11 cycles each. MiXCR was run by TCRdb on the multiplex PCR reads, yielding one entry per CDR3 protein. The sample contains 95,000 to 100,000 distinct CDR3 sequences, around two thirds of which appear only once. Co-extraction yielded RNA and DNA from 20-30 mg of unsorted bulk tissue. The material sequenced was liver tumor tissue from sampling region 2. The sample's subset: tumor region T2, inferior pole. The receptors come from an older woman with primary liver carcinoma and hepatitis B virus infection.

This clonotype was seen more than once but under ten times. The conserved phenylalanine or tryptophan is not found at the CDR3 terminus, so this likely reflects a read error. The CDR3 nucleotides are TGTGCCAGCAGCCGGGGGACTAGCGGGAGTAGAGATGGTGAGCAGTTCTTA. It yields the protein CASSRGTSGSRDGEQFL. The chain carries TRBV4-2 and TRBJ2-1, with TRBD2 identical over 14 bases. This CDR3 is built from 17 residues. The germline CDR1 and CDR2 sequences are LGHNA and YNFKEQ. With 4 bases clipped from V and 9 bases from J, the junction kept 11 bases outside the gene matches.

V usage is TRBV11-3 and J usage is TRBJ2-1, with 9 bases that match TRBD2. Germline CDR1 is SGHNT and CDR2 is YENEEA. V dropped 1 base and J dropped 11; count of bases not matched to a gene: 18. This CDR3 comprises 18 residues. CDR3 nucleotides: TGTGCCAGCAGCTTAGGTCAAGGCGGGAGGGCCGACTATAATAAGCAGTTCTTC. This translates into CASSLGQGGRADYNKQFF.

This clonotype was seen at least ten times. The CDR3 nucleotides read TGTGCCAGCAGTTACTTGACAGGTGGGACCGGGGAGCTGTTTTTT. It specifies CASSYLTGGTGELFF. The V call is TRBV6-2 or TRBV6-3, the J call TRBJ2-2, with D maybe TRBD1 (6 bases). The CDR3 extends over 15 amino acids. Trimming removed 1 base from V and 5 bases from J, with 11 bases in between. CDR1 is MNHEY, CDR2 SVGEGT, per germline.

This clonotype was recorded at least ten times. This sequence joins TRBV6-5 and TRBJ1-2; no clear D. The length of the CDR3 is 13 residues. Trimming removed 2 bases at V and 2 bases at J, with 6 bases between. Germline lookup yields CDR1 MNHEY and CDR2 SVGAGI. The DNA for the CDR3 is TGTGCCAGCAGTTACGTTCCGAACTATGGCTACACCTTC. As protein: CASSYVPNYGYTF.

Remarks on this clonotype: This may be a read error, as it is one base from a much larger clone. This chain connects TRBV6-1 to TRBJ1-5; tentatively, D is TRBD1 (5 bases). The length of the CDR3 is 17 residues. Germline V CDR1 and CDR2: MNHNS, SASEGT. The chain's CDR3 is CASTGLRGRLSNQSQHF. For the CDR3, the DNA is TGTGCCAGCACTGGTCTTAGGGGAAGGCTTAGCAATCAGTCCCAGCATTTT.

This clonotype has at least ten counts. The CDR3 nucleotides read TGTGCCATCAGATCGTTGGCGGGAGGGCCGAATGAGCAGTTCTTC. Translating it yields CAIRSLAGGPNEQFF. The gene calls are TRBV10-3 and TRBJ2-1; 9 nucleotides align to TRBD2. Per the germline V gene, CDR1 is ENHRY and CDR2 is SYGVKD. The CDR3 sequence is 15 residues long. J gave up 7 bases and V 6 bases, and 10 bases lay outside the gene matches.

Notes on this clonotype: A junction end diverges from the germline sequence, so it may reflect a read error. The chain employs TRBV12-5 and TRBJ2-3; possibly TRBD1 for D (5 bases). The CDR3 length is 15 residues. CDR1 and CDR2 (germline): LGHNT, FRNRAP. The CDR3 reads CASGHDSLGTYTQYF. CDR3 in DNA: TGTGCTAGTGGCCACGACAGCCTCGGCACATATACGCAGTATTTT.

The chain uses TRBV5-1 and TRBJ2-7; tentatively, D is TRBD1 (5 bases). V was clipped by 5 bases and J by 2 bases, with 20 bases between them. CDR3 length: 16 amino acids. Germline CDR1 is SGHRS and CDR2 is YFSETQ. CDR3 residues: CASSPTPQGQTYEQYF. In DNA form, the CDR3 reads TGCGCCAGCAGTCCCACCCCCCAGGGTCAAACCTACGAGCAGTACTTC.

With respect to this clonotype: This likely comes from a read error, as the CDR3 has no conserved phenylalanine or tryptophan at its end. V gene TRBV11-3 combines with J gene TRBJ2-7; unclear D gene. The germline CDR1 and CDR2 sequences are SGHNT and YENEEA. The CDR3 runs 15 residues. The CDR3 region is CANSLEPGGAWEQYL. The CDR3 DNA reads as TGTGCCAACAGCTTAGAACCGGGCGGAGCCTGGGAGCAGTACTTG.

This clonotype was found many times. The chain links TRBV7-8 to TRBJ1-1; tentative D call: TRBD1 (6 bases). The CDR3 loop spans 14 amino acids. V lost 4 bases and J lost 1, with 10 bases in between. Germline lookup yields CDR1 SGHVS and CDR2 FQNEAQ. The CDR3 here is CASSSQTGNTEAFF. In nucleotides, the CDR3 is TGTGCCAGCAGCTCCCAGACAGGGAACACTGAAGCTTTCTTT.

Regarding this clonotype: Sequence at one end of the junction differs from germline and may be a read error. The genes are TRBV11-2 and TRBJ2-5; 9 nucleotides agree with TRBD2. Per germline, CDR1 SGHAT and CDR2 FQNNGV. The CDR3 extends over 15 amino acids. The CDR3 region has the DNA TGTTCCAGCAGCCTCGGCGGGAGGGCCAAGGAGACCCAGTACTTC. Its protein product is CSSSLGGRAKETQYF.

The gene calls are TRBV6-1 and TRBJ2-3, with D possibly called TRBD1 or TRBD2 (5 bases each). This CDR3 is 14 amino acids long. In germline, CDR1 is MNHNS, CDR2 SASEGT. CDR3 DNA: TGTGTCAGTCTTTGTGGGGGTTCCACAGATACGCAGTATTTT. Its translation is CVSLCGGSTDTQYF.

This clonotype was counted ten times or more. A junction end diverges from the germline sequence, so it may reflect a read error. This chain connects TRBV10-1 to TRBJ2-1, with 10 nucleotides matching TRBD1. This CDR3 is 16 amino acids long. Germline V CDR1 and CDR2: WNHNN, SYGVQD (reference sequence). In DNA form, the CDR3 reads TGCGCCAGCAGTGAGCAGACAGGGGGCCGGAACAATGAGCGGTTCTTC. Translated: CASSEQTGGRNNERFF.

As concerns this clonotype: One end of the junction fails to match germline, which may point to a read error. The CDR3 nucleotides read TGTACCAGCATACCGAGCCTTGACACCGGGGAGCTGTTCTTT. Its protein is CTSIPSLDTGELFF. The chain links TRBV11-1 to TRBJ2-2; perhaps TRBD2 as D (5 bases). The germline V gene encodes CDR1 SGHAT and CDR2 FQDESV (reference sequence). This CDR3 is 14 amino acids long. The whole variable domain, filled in from reference TRBV11-1 and TRBJ2-2, reads EAEVAQSPRYKITEKSQAVAFWCDPISGHATLYWYRQILGQGPELLVQFQDESVVDDSQLPKDRFSAERLKGVDSTLKIQPAELGDSAMYLCTSIPSLDTGELFFGEGSRLTVL.

This clonotype was seen many times. The chain has TRBV28 and TRBJ2-1, with 8 bases lining up with TRBD2. Per the germline V gene, CDR1 is MDHEN and CDR2 is SYDVKM. The CDR3 runs 14 residues. The V gene end was trimmed by 11 bases and the J gene end by 5 bases; junction bases not matched to a gene: 11. CDR3 bases: TGTGCCTGCGTAAGCGGGAGCGTCAACAATGAGCAGTTCTTC. Translating gives CACVSGSVNNEQFF.

Points on this clonotype: Sequence at one end of the junction differs from germline and may be a read error. This chain joins TRBV5-4 and TRBJ2-1, with D perhaps TRBD2 (6 bases). The germline gives CDR1 SGHNT, CDR2 YYREEE (reference sequence). This CDR3 is 15 amino acids long. Here the CDR3 reads CASSFGGMCDNEQLF. The CDR3 bases are TGTGCCAGCAGCTTTGGAGGGATGTGCGACAATGAGCAGTTGTTC. Using reference TRBV5-4 and TRBJ2-1 for the parts outside the CDR3, the full variable domain is ETGVTQSPTHLIKTRGQQVTLRCSSQSGHNTVSWYQQALGQGPQFIFQYYREEENGRGNFPPRFSGLQFPNYSSELNVNALELDDSALYLCASSFGGMCDNEQLFGPGTRLTVL.

The J gene is TRBJ2-1, the V gene TRBV11-2; the D is unclear. Between the trimmed V and J ends, which lost 7 bases and 6 bases, there was a span of 16 bases. The CDR3 has 14 amino acids. CDR1 and CDR2 from the germline V gene are SGHAT and FQNNGV. CDR3 DNA: TGTGCCAGCATCTTGACCCCCACCGGCAATGAGCAGTTCTTC. It codes for CASILTPTGNEQFF.

The J gene is TRBJ2-2, the V gene TRBV11-2; 7 bases fit TRBD2. Germline values: CDR1 SGHAT, CDR2 FQNNGV. This CDR3 contains 16 residues. CDR3 in amino acids: CVISFRLAGDAGELFF. The CDR3 coding sequence is TGTGTCATCAGCTTCCGACTTGCGGGAGATGCGGGGGAGCTGTTTTTT.

This sequence joins TRBV6-2 or TRBV6-3 and TRBJ2-7, with D possibly being TRBD2 (5 bases). The CDR3 extends over 15 amino acids. Looked up from germline, CDR1 is MNHEY and CDR2 is SVGEGT. V dropped 0 bases and J dropped 7 bases, with 16 bases sitting between them. CDR3: CASSYSRSSVYEQYV. In nucleotides, the CDR3 is TGTGCCAGCAGTTACTCTCGGAGTAGCGTCTATGAGCAGTACGTC.

A few counts support this clonotype. This clone may be a read error of a much larger clone one base away. The V and J genes are TRBV6-6 and TRBJ2-7; no clear D. There are 13 residues in the CDR3. The V and J ends lost 8 bases and 3 bases respectively, with 14 bases between them. Looked up from germline, CDR1 is MNHNY and CDR2 is SVGAGI (reference sequence). CDR3 protein: CASGRRPFYEQYF. CDR3 coding DNA: TGTGCCAGCGGTCGAAGGCCCTTCTACGAGCAGTACTTC.

With respect to this clonotype: One end of the junction does not line up with germline, which may come from a read error. The CDR3 nucleotides are TGTGCCGGCAGGATACAGAGGGCGGATAATTCACCCCTCCACTTT. Encoded protein: CAGRIQRADNSPLHF. This chain joins TRBV6-1 and TRBJ1-6; the D is unclear. The CDR3 spans 15 residues. Germline assignment: CDR1 MNHNS and CDR2 SASEGT.

This clonotype was seen a single time. This sequence joins TRBV11-2 and TRBJ2-2; D tentatively fits TRBD1 or TRBD2 (5 bases each). V lost 10 bases and J lost 10, with 22 bases in between. The CDR3 loop spans 14 amino acids. CDR1 is SGHAT, CDR2 FQNNGV, per germline. The CDR3 protein is CANSLRGTAVELFF. CDR3 DNA: TGTGCCAACAGTTTGAGGGGAACGGCCGTGGAGCTGTTTTTT.

In the case of this clonotype: At one of its ends the junction is not consistent with the germline gene, which may arise from a read error. This chain links TRBV11-3 with TRBJ2-1; no firm D call. The CDR3 extends over 15 amino acids. Germline V CDR1 and CDR2: SGHNT, YENEEA. Here the CDR3 reads CASSLDGVVYNEQFF. CDR3 DNA: TGTGCTAGCAGCTTGGATGGAGTGGTCTACAATGAGCAGTTCTTC.

A word on this clonotype: The junction does not match germline at one end; this may be a read error. The CDR3 DNA is TGCAGGGCCCGCCAGCGGGAGGGCCGGGTTGAGCAGTTCTTT. Translated: CRARQREGRVEQFF. J is TRBJ2-1 and V is TRBV29-1; TRBD2 matches at 10 bases. CDR1 is SQVTM and CDR2 is ANQGSEA in the germline V gene. The CDR3 covers 14 residues.

This clonotype was seen only a few times. The junction departs from the called germline gene at one end, perhaps through a read error. The chain uses TRBV5-1 and TRBJ2-4, with TRBD2 identical over 9 bases. The CDR3 loop spans 16 amino acids. Looked up from germline, CDR1 is SGHRS and CDR2 is YFSETQ. The CDR3 is CASSPPTSGAKNIQYF. The CDR3 DNA reads TGCGCCAGCAGCCCACCGACTAGCGGAGCCAAAAATATTCAGTACTTC.

This clonotype was counted once. This chain links TRBV29-1 with TRBJ2-7, with TRBD2 matching 11 bases. The V gene end was trimmed by 4 bases and the J gene end by 13 bases; junction bases not matched to a gene: 18. Per the germline V gene, CDR1 is SQVTM and CDR2 is ANQGSEA. The CDR3 is 15 amino acids. CDR3 DNA sequence: TGCAGCGTTGTTGGCTTGGGACTAGCGGCCTACGGGCAATACTTC. It encodes CSVVGLGLAAYGQYF.

As concerns this clonotype: At one end, the junction sequence differs from germline, possibly due to a read error. This chain uses TRBV5-5 with TRBJ1-5; D uncertain. The CDR3 is made up of 15 amino acids. Germline lookup yields CDR1 SGHKS and CDR2 YYEKEE (reference sequence). In nucleotides, the CDR3 is TGTGCCAGCAGCTTTGGGCTGGCGGGAAATCAGCCACAGCATTTT. Protein sequence: CASSFGLAGNQPQHF.

The rearrangement links TRBV11-2 to TRBJ2-2, with 9 positions matching TRBD2. There are 15 residues in the CDR3. V gave up 5 bases and J gave up 11 bases; unmatched junction bases: 12. CDR1 SGHAT and CDR2 FQNNGV come from the germline V gene. CDR3 sequence reads: CASSVSSGLAGELFF. The CDR3 DNA is TGTGCCAGCAGCGTAAGCTCGGGACTAGCTGGCGAGCTGTTTTTT.

Regarding this clonotype: Mismatch with germline at one junction end may stem from a read error. J is TRBJ2-1 and V is TRBV5-1, with D tentatively TRBD1 (6 bases). The CDR3 loop spans 15 amino acids. From germline, CDR1 is SGHRS and CDR2 YFSETQ. The CDR3 nucleotides read TGCGCCAGCAGCCCGGGGACACAGGCGGCGGCGGAGCGGTTCTTC. Its protein is CASSPGTQAAAERFF.

Turning to this clonotype: The junction departs from germline at one end; a sequencing error may be responsible. This sequence joins TRBV11-2 and TRBJ2-7, with D perhaps TRBD2 (6 bases). The CDR3 totals 13 residues. Germline CDR1 is SGHAT and CDR2 is FQNNGV. The CDR3 reads CASSLTRSYGQYF. The CDR3 DNA sequence: TGTGCCAGCAGCTTGACTAGGAGTTACGGGCAGTACTTC.

This clonotype is categorized as medium-sized. V is TRBV11-3 and J is TRBJ2-7, with 9 bases fitting TRBD1. This CDR3 region has 16 residues. Germline-derived CDR1 and CDR2 are SGHNT and YENEEA. Losses at the gene ends were 0 bases for V and 3 bases for J; bases not matched to a gene: 6. As DNA, the CDR3 is TGTGCCAGCAGCTTAGAGCAGACAGGGGGTAACTACGAGCAGTACTTC. Encoded protein: CASSLEQTGGNYEQYF.